This TCR beta chain was sequenced during a study of radiotherapy plus CTLA-4 blockade in lung cancer. Background on the study: In 18% of patients, objective responses were seen; around 34% had disease control.

Study-wide results and caveats: According to reports, early shifts in blood T cell clones, alongside interferon-beta, forecast response most accurately. In blood, TCR clones derived from the tumor expanded after radiotherapy plus ipilimumab.

With regard to this clone: As yet, its antigen is unknown.

The assay was immunoSEQ multiplex PCR, and TCRdb's table has in-frame clones only and misses some. The table records 50,000 to 65,000 clones, just over 75% of them present only once. CTLA-4 blockade using ipilimumab, together with focal radiation, was received by patients with chemo-refractory metastatic non-small-cell lung cancer. Here the sequenced sample was peripheral blood, taken from a patient treated with radiotherapy plus ipilimumab. The clonotype was recovered from a human donor with non-small cell lung cancer who had a partial response to radiotherapy plus ipilimumab.

The CDR3 loop reads CASNRDSIQETQYF. For the CDR3, the DNA is TGTGCCAGCAACCGGGACAGCATACAAGAGACCCAGTACTTC. This rearrangement joins TRBV11-2 to TRBJ2-5; the match to TRBD1 covers 7 bases. The CDR3 is 14 amino acids. The junction had 7 bases not matched to a gene; V was cut back by 7 bases and J by 2 bases. Germline assignment: CDR1 SGHAT and CDR2 FQNNGV. Complete variable domain (other parts from reference TRBV11-2 and TRBJ2-5): EAGVAQSPRYKIIEKRQSVAFWCNPISGHATLYWYQQILGQGPKLLIQFQNNGVVDDSQLPKDRFSAERLKGVDSTLKIQPAKLEDSAVYLCASNRDSIQETQYFGPGTRLLVL.